The 10 T cell receptor beta chains below all came from one sample that was sequenced in a study of a mutant IDH1 vaccine in newly diagnosed glioma. Assay used: immunoSEQ multiplex PCR; TCRdb lists only in-frame clones, some missing. The table records tens of thousands of clones, roughly 70% of them present only once. The sample's time point: week 11, during vaccination. Topical imiquimod accompanied each vaccine dose, which consisted of 300 ug of mutant IDH1 20-mer peptide. Antigens for these TCRs are unknown. Sequences were derived from peripheral blood mononuclear cells (PBMCs), sampled from a glioma patient whose treatment included an IDH1 peptide vaccine. All receptors derive from a man between 18 and 29 years old with glioma. Some clones in this sample may be carry-over from other donors' samples.

The V and J genes are TRBV6-1 and TRBJ2-7; D possibly corresponds to TRBD2 (6 bases). The germline gives CDR1 MNHNS, CDR2 SASEGT. Trimming cost V 6 bases and J 2 bases, with 17 bases left between them. This CDR3 spans 15 amino acids. CDR3 region: CASSYTEGGPYEQYF. The CDR3 DNA reads TGTGCCAGCAGCTACACAGAGGGAGGTCCCTACGAGCAGTACTTC.

This clone was seen more than once but under ten times. The chain links TRBV30 to TRBJ1-2; D gene ambiguous. This CDR3 region has 12 residues. Germline V CDR1 and CDR2: GTSNPN, SVGIG (reference sequence). Trimming stripped 5 bases from V and 6 bases from J, with 13 bases between. The CDR3 protein is CAWGRAADGYTF. The CDR3 DNA reads TGTGCCTGGGGCCGGGCGGCGGATGGCTACACCTTC.

The chain uses TRBV5-6 and TRBJ1-1, with 7 bases identical to TRBD1. CDR1 is SGHDT, CDR2 YYEEEE, per germline. The CDR3 is 16 residues long. V shed 1 base, J shed 0 bases, and the junction held 6 bases outside the gene matches. The CDR3 DNA sequence: TGTGCCAGCAGCTTGCCCAGGGGGTGGATGAACACTGAAGCTTTCTTT. As protein: CASSLPRGWMNTEAFF.

This rearrangement joins TRBV6-6 to TRBJ1-4; D not certain. Trimming shortened V by 0 bases and J by 7 bases, and 6 bases separated the two germline ends. Germline CDR1 MNHNY, CDR2 SVGAGI (reference sequence). The CDR3 is 13 amino acids. The CDR3 here is CASSYSTGEKLFF. The CDR3 coding sequence is TGTGCCAGCAGTTACTCGACGGGTGAAAAACTGTTTTTT.

The CDR3 reads CASKAWVNTGELFF. CDR3 in DNA: TGTGCCAGCAAGGCGTGGGTAAACACCGGGGAGCTGTTTTTT. The chain is built from TRBV5-8 and TRBJ2-2; D is unresolved. The CDR3 contains 14 residues. Germline V gene sequence: CDR1 SGHTS, CDR2 YDEGEE. V lost 6 bases and J 2 bases, leaving 11 bases between the germline ends.

This chain links TRBV15 with TRBJ1-2; TRBD1 aligns across 8 bases. The CDR3 is 17 residues long. V trimming: 1 base; J trimming: 5 bases; junction bases outside the gene matches: 12. Germline CDR1 is LNHNV and CDR2 is YYDKDF (reference sequence). CDR3 region: CATSRGRRGQDEYGYTF. The CDR3 bases are TGTGCCACCAGCAGAGGTCGAAGGGGACAGGATGAATATGGCTACACCTTC.

This clone appeared a few times. This chain joins TRBV6-5 and TRBJ1-1; no reliable D call. Looked up from germline, CDR1 is MNHEY and CDR2 is SVGAGI. This CDR3 has 12 amino acids. Trimming pared 2 bases from V and 6 bases from J, leaving 7 bases between. The CDR3 sequence: CASSYSGAEAFF. DNA of the CDR3: TGTGCCAGCAGTTACAGTGGAGCTGAAGCTTTCTTT.

V and J are TRBV29-1 and TRBJ1-1; 10 bases are shared with TRBD1. With 7 bases clipped from V and 0 bases from J, the junction kept 8 bases outside the gene matches. Germline V gene data show CDR1 as SQVTM and CDR2 as ANQGSEA. CDR3 length: 15 amino acids. The CDR3 DNA sequence: TGCAGCGCACCAGGACAGGGGGGGATGAACACTGAAGCTTTCTTT. Encoded protein: CSAPGQGGMNTEAFF.

The chain couples TRBV15 to TRBJ1-5; 11 bases line up with TRBD1. Losses at the gene ends were 0 bases for V and 9 bases for J; bases not matched to a gene: 10. The CDR3 spans 17 residues. Germline V gives CDR1 LNHNV, CDR2 YYDKDF (reference sequence). The CDR3 DNA reads TGTGCCACCAGCAGAGATAGCGTGGACAGGGGGCCGGGGCCCCAGCATTTT. Residues: CATSRDSVDRGPGPQHF.

The V gene is TRBV7-9, the J gene TRBJ2-2; D gene uncertain. From germline, CDR1 is SEHNR and CDR2 FQNEAQ (reference sequence). The CDR3 is made up of 17 amino acids. V was trimmed by 1 base and J by 5 bases, leaving 17 bases between them. The CDR3 sequence is CASSLDRNYGGTGELFF. The CDR3 nucleotides read TGTGCCAGCAGCTTAGATCGTAACTATGGCGGAACCGGGGAGCTGTTTTTT. The full variable domain, its missing parts supplied by reference TRBV7-9 and TRBJ2-2, is DTGVSQNPRHKITKRGQNVTFRCDPISEHNRLYWYRQTLGQGPEFLTYFQNEAQLEKSRLLSDRFSAERPKGSFSTLEIQRTEQGDSAMYLCASSLDRNYGGTGELFFGEGSRLTVL.